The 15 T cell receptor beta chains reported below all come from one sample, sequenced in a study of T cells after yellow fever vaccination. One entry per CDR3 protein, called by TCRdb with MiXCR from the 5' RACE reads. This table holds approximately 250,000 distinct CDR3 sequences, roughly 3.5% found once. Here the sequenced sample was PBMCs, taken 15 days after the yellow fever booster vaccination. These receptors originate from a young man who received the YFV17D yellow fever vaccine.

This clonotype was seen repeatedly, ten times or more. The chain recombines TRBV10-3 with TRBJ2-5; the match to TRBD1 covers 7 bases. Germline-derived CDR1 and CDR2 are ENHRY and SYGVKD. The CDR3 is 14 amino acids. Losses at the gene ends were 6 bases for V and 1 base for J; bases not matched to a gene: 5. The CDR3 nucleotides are TGTGCCATCAGCGGACAGGAGAGCCAAGAGACCCAGTACTTC. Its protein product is CAISGQESQETQYF.

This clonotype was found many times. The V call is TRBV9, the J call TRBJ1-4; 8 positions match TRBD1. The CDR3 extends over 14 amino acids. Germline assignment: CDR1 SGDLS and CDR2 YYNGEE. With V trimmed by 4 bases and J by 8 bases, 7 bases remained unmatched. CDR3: CASSPRQGPEKLFF. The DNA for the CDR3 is TGTGCCAGCAGCCCCCGACAGGGGCCGGAAAAACTGTTTTTT.

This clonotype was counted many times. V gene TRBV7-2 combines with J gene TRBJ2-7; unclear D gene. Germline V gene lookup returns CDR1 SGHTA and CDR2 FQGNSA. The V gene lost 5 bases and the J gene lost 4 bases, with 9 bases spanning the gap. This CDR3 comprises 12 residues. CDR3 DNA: TGTGCCAGCAGCGCGTGGGGTTACGAGCAGTACTTC. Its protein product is CASSAWGYEQYF. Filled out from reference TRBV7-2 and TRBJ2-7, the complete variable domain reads GAGVSQSPSNKVTEKGKDVELRCDPISGHTALYWYRQSLGQGLEFLIYFQGNSAPDKSGLPSDRFSAERTGGSVSTLTIQRTQQEDSAVYLCASSAWGYEQYFGPGTRLTVT.

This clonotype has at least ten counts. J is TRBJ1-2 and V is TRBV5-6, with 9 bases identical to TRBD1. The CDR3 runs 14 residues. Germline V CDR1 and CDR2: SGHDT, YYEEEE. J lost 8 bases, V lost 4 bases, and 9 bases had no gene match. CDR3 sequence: CASSLPGQGSGYTF. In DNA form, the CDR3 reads TGTGCCAGCAGCCTACCGGGACAGGGTTCCGGCTACACCTTC. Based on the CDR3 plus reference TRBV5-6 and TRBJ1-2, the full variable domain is DAGVTQSPTHLIKTRGQQVTLRCSPKSGHDTVSWYQQALGQGPQFIFQYYEEEERQRGNFPDRFSGHQFPNYSSELNVNALLLGDSALYLCASSLPGQGSGYTFGSGTRLTVV.

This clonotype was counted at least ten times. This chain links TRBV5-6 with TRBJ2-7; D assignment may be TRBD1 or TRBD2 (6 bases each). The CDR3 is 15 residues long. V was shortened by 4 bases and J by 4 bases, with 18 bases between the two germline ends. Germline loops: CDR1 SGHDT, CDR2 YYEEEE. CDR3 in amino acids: CASSPAPGAAYEQYF. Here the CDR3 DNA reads TGTGCCAGCAGCCCGGCCCCGGGGGCCGCATACGAGCAGTACTTC.

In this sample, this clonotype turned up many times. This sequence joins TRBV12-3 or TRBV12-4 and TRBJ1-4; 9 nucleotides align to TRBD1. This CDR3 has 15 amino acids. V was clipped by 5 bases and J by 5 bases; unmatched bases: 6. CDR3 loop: CASSPTGTGNEKLFF. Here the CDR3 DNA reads TGTGCCAGCAGTCCCACCGGGACAGGGAATGAAAAACTGTTTTTT.

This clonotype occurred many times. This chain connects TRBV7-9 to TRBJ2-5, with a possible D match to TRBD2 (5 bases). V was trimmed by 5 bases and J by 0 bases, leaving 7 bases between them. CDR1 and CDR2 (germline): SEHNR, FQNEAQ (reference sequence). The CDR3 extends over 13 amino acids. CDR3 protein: CASSGSNQETQYF. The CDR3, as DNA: TGTGCCAGCAGCGGGAGTAACCAAGAGACCCAGTACTTC.

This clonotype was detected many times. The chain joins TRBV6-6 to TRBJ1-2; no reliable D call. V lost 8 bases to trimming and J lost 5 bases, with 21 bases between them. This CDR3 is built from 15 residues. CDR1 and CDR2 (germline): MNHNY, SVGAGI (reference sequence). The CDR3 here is CASLPRGFPGYGYTF. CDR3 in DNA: TGTGCCAGCCTTCCCCGCGGGTTCCCGGGATATGGCTACACCTTC.

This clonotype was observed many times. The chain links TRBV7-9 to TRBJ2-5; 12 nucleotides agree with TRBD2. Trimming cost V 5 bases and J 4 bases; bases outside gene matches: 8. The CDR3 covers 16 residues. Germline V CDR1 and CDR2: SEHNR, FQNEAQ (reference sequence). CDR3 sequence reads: CASSAGLAGGRETQYF. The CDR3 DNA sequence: TGTGCCAGCAGCGCGGGCCTAGCGGGGGGGCGAGAGACCCAGTACTTC.

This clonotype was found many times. CDR3 sequence: CATSDLLGSGGLYNEQFF. CDR3 nucleotides: TGTGCCACCAGTGATTTGCTTGGCAGCGGGGGCCTCTACAATGAGCAGTTCTTC. V usage is TRBV24-1 and J usage is TRBJ2-1, with TRBD2 matching 8 bases. With V trimmed by 0 bases and J by 3 bases, 9 bases remained unmatched. Germline V CDR1 and CDR2: KGHDR, SFDVKD. There are 18 residues in the CDR3.

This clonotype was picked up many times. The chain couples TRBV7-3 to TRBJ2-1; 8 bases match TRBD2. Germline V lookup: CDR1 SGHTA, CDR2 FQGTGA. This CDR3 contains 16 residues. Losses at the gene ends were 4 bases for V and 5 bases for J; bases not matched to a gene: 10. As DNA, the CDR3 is TGTGCCAGCAGCTCCCGCGGGCGGGGGGCGCACAATGAGCAGTTCTTC. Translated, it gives CASSSRGRGAHNEQFF.

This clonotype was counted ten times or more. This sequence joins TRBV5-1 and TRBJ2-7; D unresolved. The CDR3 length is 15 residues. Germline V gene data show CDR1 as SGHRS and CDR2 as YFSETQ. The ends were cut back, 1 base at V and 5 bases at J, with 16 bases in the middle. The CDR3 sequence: CASSLTPGLGNEQYF. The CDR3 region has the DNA TGCGCCAGCAGCTTGACCCCCGGCCTGGGGAACGAGCAGTACTTC.

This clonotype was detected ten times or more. The DNA of the CDR3 is TGTGCCAGCAGCCAAGATATGGGACAGGGAAACATTCAGTACTTC. Amino acids: CASSQDMGQGNIQYF. The chain links TRBV3-1 to TRBJ2-4; 9 bases agree with TRBD1. The CDR3 is 15 residues long. CDR1 LGHDT and CDR2 YNNKEL come from the germline V gene (reference sequence). The V segment lost 0 bases and the J segment 6 bases; nucleotides outside the gene matches: 3.

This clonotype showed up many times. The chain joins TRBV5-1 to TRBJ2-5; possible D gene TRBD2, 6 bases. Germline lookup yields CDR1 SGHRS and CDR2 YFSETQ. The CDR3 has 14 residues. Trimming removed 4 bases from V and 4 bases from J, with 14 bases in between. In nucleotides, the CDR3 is TGCGCCAGCAGCCTGTGGAGGGCTGGAGAGACCCAGTACTTC. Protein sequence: CASSLWRAGETQYF.

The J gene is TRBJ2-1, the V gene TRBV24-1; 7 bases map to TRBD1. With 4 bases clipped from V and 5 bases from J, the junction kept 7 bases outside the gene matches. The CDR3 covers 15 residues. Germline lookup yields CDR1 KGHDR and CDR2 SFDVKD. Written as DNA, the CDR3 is TGTGCCACCAGTGAACCCCGGCAGGGGGACAATGAGCAGTTCTTC. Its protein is CATSEPRQGDNEQFF.